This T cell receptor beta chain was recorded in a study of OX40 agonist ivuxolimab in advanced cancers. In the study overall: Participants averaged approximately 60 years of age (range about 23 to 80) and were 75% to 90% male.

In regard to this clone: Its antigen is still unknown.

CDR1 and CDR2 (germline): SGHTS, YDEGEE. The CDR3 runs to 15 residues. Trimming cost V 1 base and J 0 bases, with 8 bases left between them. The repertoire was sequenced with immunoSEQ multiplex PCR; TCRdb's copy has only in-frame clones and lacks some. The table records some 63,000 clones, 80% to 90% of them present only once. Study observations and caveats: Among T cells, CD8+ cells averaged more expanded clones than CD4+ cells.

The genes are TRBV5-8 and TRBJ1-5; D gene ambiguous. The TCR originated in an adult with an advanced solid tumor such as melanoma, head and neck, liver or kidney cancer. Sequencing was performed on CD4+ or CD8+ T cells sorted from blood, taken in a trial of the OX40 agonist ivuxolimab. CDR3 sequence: CASSLSGFSNQPQHF. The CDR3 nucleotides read TGTGCCAGCAGCTTGAGTGGATTTAGCAATCAGCCCCAGCATTTT. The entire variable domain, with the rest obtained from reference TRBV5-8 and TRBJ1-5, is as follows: EAGVTQSPTHLIKTRGQQATLRCSPISGHTSVYWYQQALGLGLQFLLWYDEGEERNRGNFPPRFSGRQFPNYSSELNVNALELEDSALYLCASSLSGFSNQPQHFGDGTRLSIL.